This record concerns one TCR beta chain sequence. This record belongs to a study of blood T cell repertoires in COVID-19. Study context: Samples of COVID-19 (acute and convalescent) were obtained from the United States, Italy and Spain. PBMCs, B-cell-depleted T cells, or T cells provided the cDNA or gDNA that made up the material.

The data were produced by immunoSEQ multiplex PCR, yet TCRdb's version contains in-frame clones alone and is incomplete. The sample consists of around 270,000 clones, around 89% of them appearing once. The germline V gene encodes CDR1 MNHNS and CDR2 SASEGT. V lost 0 bases to trimming and J lost 8 bases, with 13 bases between them. This CDR3 comprises 14 residues. The sequence was obtained from a man in his forties with acute or convalescent COVID-19. The sequenced material came from peripheral blood. The V call is TRBV6-1, the J call TRBJ1-2, with a weak D call TRBD1 (5 bases). The CDR3 DNA follows: TGTGCCAGCAGTGAAGCGCAGGGAGGATGGGGCTACACCTTC. Amino acid sequence: CASSEAQGGWGYTF.